The clone carrying this TCR beta chain came up once. Here immunoSEQ multiplex PCR was the method, and the copy in TCRdb shows in-frame clones only, minus some. The sample has over 110,000 clones; around 84% are singletons. This sample is part of a study of cytomegalovirus exposure and HLA in healthy donors. The CDR3 contains 11 residues. V was trimmed by 4 bases and J by 4 bases, leaving 6 bases between them. Germline CDR1 reads SGDLS; CDR2 reads YYNGEE. Specimen: PBMCs. This sequence was found in a man younger than 35 in good health and CMV-seropositive. The chain recombines TRBV9 with TRBJ2-7; unclear D gene. CDR3 DNA sequence: TGTGCCAGCAGCTCCGTGTACGAGCAGTACTTC. Protein product: CASSSVYEQYF. Variable domain in full (rest from reference TRBV9 and TRBJ2-7): DSGVTQTPKHLITATGQRVTLRCSPRSGDLSVYWYQQSLDQGLQFLIQYYNGEERAKGNILERFSAQQFPDLHSELNLSSLELGDSALYFCASSSVYEQYFGPGTRLTVT.